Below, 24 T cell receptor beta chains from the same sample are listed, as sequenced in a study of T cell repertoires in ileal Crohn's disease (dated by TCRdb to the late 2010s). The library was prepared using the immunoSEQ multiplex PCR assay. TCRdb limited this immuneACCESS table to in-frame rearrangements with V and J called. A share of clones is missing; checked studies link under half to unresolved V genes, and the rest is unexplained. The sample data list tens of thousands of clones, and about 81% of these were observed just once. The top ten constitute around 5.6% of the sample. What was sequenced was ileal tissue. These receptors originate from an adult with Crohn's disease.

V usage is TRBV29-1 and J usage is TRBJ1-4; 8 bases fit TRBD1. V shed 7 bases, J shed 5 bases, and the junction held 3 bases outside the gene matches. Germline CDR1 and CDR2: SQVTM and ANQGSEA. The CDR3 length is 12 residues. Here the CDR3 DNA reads TGCAGCGCCTGGACAGGGAATGAAAAACTGTTTTTT. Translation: CSAWTGNEKLFF.

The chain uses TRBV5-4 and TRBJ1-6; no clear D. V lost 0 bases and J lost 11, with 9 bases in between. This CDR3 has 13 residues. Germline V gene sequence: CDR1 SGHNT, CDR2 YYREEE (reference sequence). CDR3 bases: TGTGCCAGCAGCTTGGAGCCGCAAGCACCCCTCCACTTT. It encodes CASSLEPQAPLHF.

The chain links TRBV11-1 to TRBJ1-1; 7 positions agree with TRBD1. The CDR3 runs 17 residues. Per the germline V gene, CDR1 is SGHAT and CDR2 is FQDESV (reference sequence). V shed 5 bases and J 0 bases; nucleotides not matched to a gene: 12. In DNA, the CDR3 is TGTGCCAGCAGCCCGACGACAGGGTTCGTGTTGAACACTGAAGCTTTCTTT. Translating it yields CASSPTTGFVLNTEAFF.

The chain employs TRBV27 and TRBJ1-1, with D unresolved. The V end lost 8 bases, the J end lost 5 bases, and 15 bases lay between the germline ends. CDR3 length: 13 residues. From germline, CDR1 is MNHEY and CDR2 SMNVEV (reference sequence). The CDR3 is CASCHVGGTEAFF. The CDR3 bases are TGTGCCAGCTGCCATGTCGGAGGGACTGAAGCTTTCTTT.

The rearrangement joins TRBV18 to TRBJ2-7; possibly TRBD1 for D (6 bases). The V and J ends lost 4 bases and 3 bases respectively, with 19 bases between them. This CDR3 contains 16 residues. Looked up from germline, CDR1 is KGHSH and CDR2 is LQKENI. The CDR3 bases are TGTGCCAGCTCACAGCTGGACAGCCCCCTTAACTACGAGCAGTACTTC. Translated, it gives CASSQLDSPLNYEQYF.

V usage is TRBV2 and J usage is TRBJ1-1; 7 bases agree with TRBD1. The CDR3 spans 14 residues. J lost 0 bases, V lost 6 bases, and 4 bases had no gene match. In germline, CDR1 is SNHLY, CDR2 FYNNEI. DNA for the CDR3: TGTGCCAGCAGAGAGGGACAGTTGAACACTGAAGCTTTCTTT. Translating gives CASREGQLNTEAFF.

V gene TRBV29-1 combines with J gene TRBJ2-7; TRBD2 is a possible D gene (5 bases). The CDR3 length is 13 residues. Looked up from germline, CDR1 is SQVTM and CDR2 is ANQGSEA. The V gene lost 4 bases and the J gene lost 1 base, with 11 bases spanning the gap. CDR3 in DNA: TGCAGCGTTGTAAGGTCGGGATCCTACGAGCAGTACTTC. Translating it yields CSVVRSGSYEQYF.

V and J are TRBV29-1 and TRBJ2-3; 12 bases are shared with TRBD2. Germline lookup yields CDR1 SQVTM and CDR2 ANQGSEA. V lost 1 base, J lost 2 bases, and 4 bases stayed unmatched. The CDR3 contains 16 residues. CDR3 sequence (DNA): TGCAGCGTTGAAGGGACTAGCGGGGCTTACACAGATACGCAGTATTTT. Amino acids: CSVEGTSGAYTDTQYF.

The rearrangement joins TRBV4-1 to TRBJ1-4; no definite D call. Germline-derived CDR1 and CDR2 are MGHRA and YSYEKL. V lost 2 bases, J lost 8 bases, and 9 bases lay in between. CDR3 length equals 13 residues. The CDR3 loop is CASSQQVQEKLFF. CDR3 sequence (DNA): TGCGCCAGCAGCCAACAGGTTCAGGAAAAACTGTTTTTT.

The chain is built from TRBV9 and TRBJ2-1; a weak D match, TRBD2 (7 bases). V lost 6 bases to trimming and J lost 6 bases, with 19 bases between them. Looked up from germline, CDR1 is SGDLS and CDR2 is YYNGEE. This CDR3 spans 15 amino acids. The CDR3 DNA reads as TGTGCCAGCACCCGTGGGGGGGGCCGGGTCAATGAGCAGTTCTTC. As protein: CASTRGGGRVNEQFF.

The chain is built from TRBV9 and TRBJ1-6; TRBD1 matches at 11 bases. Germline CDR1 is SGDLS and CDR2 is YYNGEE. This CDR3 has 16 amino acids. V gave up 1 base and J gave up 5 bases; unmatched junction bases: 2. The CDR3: CASSVRGQGDNSPLHF. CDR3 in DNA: TGTGCCAGCAGCGTACGGGGACAGGGGGATAATTCACCCCTCCACTTT.

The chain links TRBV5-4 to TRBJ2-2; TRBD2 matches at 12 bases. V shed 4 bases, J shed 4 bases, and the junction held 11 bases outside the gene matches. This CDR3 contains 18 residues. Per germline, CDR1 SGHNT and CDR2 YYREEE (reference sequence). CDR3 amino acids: CASSLTSGGIIFTGELFF. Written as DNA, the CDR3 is TGTGCCAGCAGCCTAACTAGCGGGGGGATTATCTTCACCGGGGAGCTGTTTTTT.

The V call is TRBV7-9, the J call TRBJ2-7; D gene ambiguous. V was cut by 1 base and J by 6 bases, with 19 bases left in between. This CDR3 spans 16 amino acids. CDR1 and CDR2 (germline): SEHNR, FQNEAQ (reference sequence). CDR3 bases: TGTGCCAGCAGCTTAGGATTCGGCCGAGACTCCCTCGAGCAGTACTTC. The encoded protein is CASSLGFGRDSLEQYF.

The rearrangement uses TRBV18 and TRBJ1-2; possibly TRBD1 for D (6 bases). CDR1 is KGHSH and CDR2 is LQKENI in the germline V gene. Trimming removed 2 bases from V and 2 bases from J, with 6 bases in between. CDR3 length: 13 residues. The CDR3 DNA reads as TGTGCCAGCTCACCAGGGACAAACTATGGCTACACCTTC. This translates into CASSPGTNYGYTF.

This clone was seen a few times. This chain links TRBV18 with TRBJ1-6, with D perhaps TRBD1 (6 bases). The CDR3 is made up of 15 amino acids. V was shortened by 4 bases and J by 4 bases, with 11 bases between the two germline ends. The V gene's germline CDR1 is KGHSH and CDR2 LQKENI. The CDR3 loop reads CASSRPRGYNSPLHF. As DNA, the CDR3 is TGTGCCAGCTCACGACCCAGGGGATATAATTCACCCCTCCACTTT.

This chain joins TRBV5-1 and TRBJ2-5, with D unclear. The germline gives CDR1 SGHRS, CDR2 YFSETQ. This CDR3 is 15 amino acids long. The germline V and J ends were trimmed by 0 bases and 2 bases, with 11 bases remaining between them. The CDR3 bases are TGCGCCAGCAGCTTGGGGAGTTTCGGGCAAGAGACCCAGTACTTC. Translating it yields CASSLGSFGQETQYF. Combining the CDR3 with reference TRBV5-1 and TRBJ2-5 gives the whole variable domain KAGVTQTPRYLIKTRGQQVTLSCSPISGHRSVSWYQQTPGQGLQFLFEYFSETQRNKGNFPGRFSGRQFSNSRSEMNVSTLELGDSALYLCASSLGSFGQETQYFGPGTRLLVL.

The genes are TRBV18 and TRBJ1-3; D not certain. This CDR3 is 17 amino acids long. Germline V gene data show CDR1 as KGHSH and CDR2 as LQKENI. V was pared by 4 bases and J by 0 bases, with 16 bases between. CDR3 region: CASSRDQTSSSGNTIYF. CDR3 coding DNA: TGTGCCAGCTCACGAGACCAGACGTCTAGCTCTGGAAACACCATATATTTT. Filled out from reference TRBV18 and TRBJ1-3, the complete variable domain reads NAGVMQNPRHLVRRRGQEARLRCSPMKGHSHVYWYRQLPEEGLKFMVYLQKENIIDESGMPKERFSAEFPKEGPSILRIQQVVRGDSAAYFCASSRDQTSSSGNTIYFGEGSWLTVV.

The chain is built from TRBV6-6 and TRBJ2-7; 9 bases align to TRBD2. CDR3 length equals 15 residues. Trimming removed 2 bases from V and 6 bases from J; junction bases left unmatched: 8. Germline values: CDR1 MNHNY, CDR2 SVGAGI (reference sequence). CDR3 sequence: CASSYPLSGGVEQYF. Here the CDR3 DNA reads TGTGCCAGCAGTTACCCTCTTAGCGGGGGAGTCGAGCAGTACTTC.

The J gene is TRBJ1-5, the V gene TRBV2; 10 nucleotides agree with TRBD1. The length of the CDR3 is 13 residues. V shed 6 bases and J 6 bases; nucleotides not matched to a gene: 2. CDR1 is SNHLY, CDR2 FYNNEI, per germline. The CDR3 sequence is CASSRDRGQPQHF. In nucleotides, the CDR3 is TGTGCCAGCAGCCGGGACAGGGGTCAGCCCCAGCATTTT.

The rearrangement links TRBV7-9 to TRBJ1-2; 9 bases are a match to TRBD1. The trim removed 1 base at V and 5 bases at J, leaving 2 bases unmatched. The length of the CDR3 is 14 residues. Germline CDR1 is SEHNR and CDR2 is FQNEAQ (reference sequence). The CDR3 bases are TGTGCCAGCAGCTTAGAGGACAGGGGATATGGCTACACCTTC. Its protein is CASSLEDRGYGYTF.

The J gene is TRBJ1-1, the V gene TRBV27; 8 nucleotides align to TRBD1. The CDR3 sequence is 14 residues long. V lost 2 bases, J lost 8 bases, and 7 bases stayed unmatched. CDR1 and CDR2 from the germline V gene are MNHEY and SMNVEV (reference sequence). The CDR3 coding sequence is TGTGCCAGCAGTTTACAACACAGGGGGGCCGAAGCTTTCTTT. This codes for CASSLQHRGAEAFF.

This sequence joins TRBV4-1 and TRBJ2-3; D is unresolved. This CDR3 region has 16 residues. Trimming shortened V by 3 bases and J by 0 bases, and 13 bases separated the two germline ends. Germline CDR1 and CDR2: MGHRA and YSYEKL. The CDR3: CASSQVVAPSTDTQYF. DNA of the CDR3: TGCGCCAGCAGCCAGGTCGTGGCTCCGAGCACAGATACGCAGTATTTT.

DNA for the CDR3: TGTGCCAGCAGAAGACAGGGTGGGAGCTATGGCTACACCTTC. Translating it yields CASRRQGGSYGYTF. The V call is TRBV6-5, the J call TRBJ1-2, with TRBD1 matching over 7 bases. The V gene end was trimmed by 6 bases and the J gene end by 4 bases; junction bases not matched to a gene: 8. This CDR3 contains 14 residues. Germline-derived CDR1 and CDR2 are MNHEY and SVGAGI.

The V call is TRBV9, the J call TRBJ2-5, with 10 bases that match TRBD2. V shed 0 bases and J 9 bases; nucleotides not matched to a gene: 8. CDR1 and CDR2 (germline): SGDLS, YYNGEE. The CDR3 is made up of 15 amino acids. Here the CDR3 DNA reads TGTGCCAGCAGCGTAGGGAGCGGGGGGGCCTGGGCCCAGTACTTC. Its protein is CASSVGSGGAWAQYF.